Detailed here is one T cell receptor (beta chain). The data were obtained in a study of control samples from healthy donors and cancer patients. Profiling relied on immunoSEQ multiplex PCR, and the TCRdb table lists in-frame clones only, not all of them. This sample carries about 95,000 clones, less than 90% of them seen once, and the ten largest clones take about an eighth. V was cut by 6 bases and J by 4 bases, with 7 bases left in between. The CDR3 totals 13 residues. Germline-derived CDR1 and CDR2 are ENHRY and SYGVKD. The TCR sequence derives from a woman between 65 and 79 years old in good health. Source material: blood. The chain has TRBV10-3 and TRBJ2-6; D might be TRBD1 (6 bases). CDR3 sequence: CAISTGGANVLTF. The CDR3 DNA reads as TGTGCCATCAGCACAGGGGGGGCCAACGTCCTGACTTTC.